Below, 24 T cell receptor beta chains from the same sample are listed, as sequenced in a study of T cell responses to AZD1222 COVID-19 vaccine. Clones were sequenced by immunoSEQ multiplex PCR, and TCRdb holds only the in-frame ones, with some missing. The repertoire holds about 120,000 clones, with 70% to 90% as singletons. Source: peripheral blood, taken on day 0 of AZD1222 vaccination. These receptors all stem from an adult in good health.

In its sample, this clone was seen once. V usage is TRBV15 and J usage is TRBJ1-2; D is possibly TRBD1 (6 bases). The CDR3 length is 16 residues. The V gene's germline CDR1 is LNHNV and CDR2 YYDKDF (reference sequence). The germline V and J ends were trimmed by 0 bases and 4 bases, with 15 bases remaining between them. CDR3 protein: CATSREGTKSIYGYTF. In DNA, the CDR3 is TGTGCCACCAGCAGAGAGGGGACAAAGAGTATCTATGGCTACACCTTC.

The V call is TRBV3-1 (or the pseudogene TRBV3-2), the J call TRBJ1-2; possibly TRBD1 for D (5 bases). Germline V gives CDR1 LGHDT, CDR2 YNNKEL (reference sequence). Trimming took 2 bases from V and 4 from J, leaving 14 bases between them. This CDR3 comprises 15 residues. Here the CDR3 DNA reads TGTGCCAGCAGCCAAAGGGGCCCACGGGGCTATGGCTACACCTTC. Its protein product is CASSQRGPRGYGYTF.

The rearrangement uses TRBV6-6 and TRBJ2-7, with 7 nucleotides matching TRBD2. CDR1 is MNHNY, CDR2 SVGAGI, per germline (reference sequence). The junction had 2 bases not matched to a gene; V was cut back by 2 bases and J by 1 base. This CDR3 is 14 amino acids long. The CDR3 sequence is CASSYLGGSYEQYF. The CDR3 nucleotides read TGTGCCAGCAGTTACCTCGGGGGGTCCTACGAGCAGTACTTC.

This clone was detected only once. This rearrangement joins TRBV6-1 to TRBJ2-3, with TRBD2 matching over 13 bases. V shed 4 bases, J shed 1 base, and the junction held 5 bases outside the gene matches. Per germline, CDR1 MNHNS and CDR2 SASEGT. The CDR3 is 17 residues long. The DNA for the CDR3 is TGTGCCAGCAGTGGGACTAGCGGGGGCCTCGGCACAGATACGCAGTATTTT. Protein sequence: CASSGTSGGLGTDTQYF.

The chain uses TRBV14 and TRBJ1-1, with 10 bases identical to TRBD1. This CDR3 comprises 13 residues. V lost 5 bases and J lost 11; bases outside the gene matches: 8. The germline CDR1 and CDR2 sequences are SGHDN and FVKESK. CDR3 loop: CASSFDRGQGAFF. The CDR3 bases are TGTGCCAGCAGCTTCGACAGGGGGCAGGGGGCTTTCTTT.

This chain uses TRBV19 with TRBJ1-5; unclear D gene. The CDR3 has 12 residues. CDR1 is LNHDA, CDR2 SQIVND, per germline (reference sequence). Trimming removed 8 bases from V and 0 bases from J, with 5 bases in between. CDR3 in DNA: TGTGCCAGTCGGTCTAGCAATCAGCCCCAGCATTTT. It yields the protein CASRSSNQPQHF.

This sequence joins TRBV15 and TRBJ1-4; TRBD1 is a possible D gene (6 bases). Germline CDR1 is LNHNV and CDR2 is YYDKDF (reference sequence). The CDR3 sequence is 18 residues long. V was shortened by 3 bases and J by 1 base, with 18 bases between the two germline ends. The CDR3 coding sequence is TGTGCCACCAGCAGTTCCGTTTCATTACAGGGAACTAATGAAAAACTGTTTTTT. This translates into CATSSSVSLQGTNEKLFF.

CDR3 sequence (DNA): TGTGCCACCAAGAGGGACCGGGGACTTTACGAGCAGTACTTC. It yields the protein CATKRDRGLYEQYF. The chain couples TRBV15 to TRBJ2-7, with a tentative D call TRBD2 (6 bases). CDR3 length equals 14 residues. Germline CDR1 and CDR2: LNHNV and YYDKDF (reference sequence). Trimming removed 7 bases at V and 4 bases at J, with 17 bases between.

This chain links TRBV30 with TRBJ2-1; D unclear. The germline gives CDR1 GTSNPN, CDR2 SVGIG (reference sequence). There are 13 residues in the CDR3. V was trimmed by 3 bases and J by 2 bases, leaving 8 bases between them. In DNA form, the CDR3 reads TGTGCCTGGAGCCCTGGGGCCTACAATGAGCAGTTCTTC. Its protein is CAWSPGAYNEQFF.

V usage is TRBV13 and J usage is TRBJ1-1, with TRBD1 matching over 9 bases. V shed 0 bases and J 2 bases; nucleotides not matched to a gene: 7. Per germline, CDR1 PRHDT and CDR2 FYEKMQ (reference sequence). The CDR3 runs to 17 residues. The CDR3 coding sequence is TGTGCCAGCAGCTTAGGCCTAGGACAGGGGCGAAACACTGAAGCTTTCTTT. It is translated as CASSLGLGQGRNTEAFF. The full variable domain, its missing parts supplied by reference TRBV13 and TRBJ1-1, is AAGVIQSPRHLIKEKRETATLKCYPIPRHDTVYWYQQGPGQDPQFLISFYEKMQSDKGSIPDRFSAQQFSDYHSELNMSSLELGDSALYFCASSLGLGQGRNTEAFFGQGTRLTVV.

The V call is TRBV5-1, the J call TRBJ2-1; D not certain. The CDR3 spans 15 residues. Looked up from germline, CDR1 is SGHRS and CDR2 is YFSETQ. The V end lost 0 bases, the J end lost 0 bases, and 7 bases lay between the germline ends. The chain's CDR3 is CASSLGGGSYNEQFF. The CDR3 DNA reads as TGCGCCAGCAGCTTGGGTGGCGGCTCCTACAATGAGCAGTTCTTC.

V and J are TRBV7-9 and TRBJ2-3, with TRBD2 matching 11 bases. V lost 5 bases and J lost 3; bases outside the gene matches: 10. The germline V gene encodes CDR1 SEHNR and CDR2 FQNEAQ (reference sequence). This CDR3 has 17 amino acids. The CDR3 is CASSLQTSGVGTDTQYF. For the CDR3, the DNA is TGTGCCAGCAGCCTTCAGACTAGCGGGGTAGGGACAGATACGCAGTATTTT.

This clone was seen only a few times. CDR3 bases: TGCGCCAGCAGCGAACCGAGGACAGACCTCTATGGCTACACCTTC. Encoded protein: CASSEPRTDLYGYTF. J is TRBJ1-2 and V is TRBV5-1; maybe TRBD1 (6 bases). The CDR3 loop spans 15 amino acids. Germline loops: CDR1 SGHRS, CDR2 YFSETQ. The V end was cut by 4 bases, the J end by 4 bases, with 17 bases between.

V is TRBV2 and J is TRBJ1-4; the D is unclear. Germline V gene sequence: CDR1 SNHLY, CDR2 FYNNEI. V lost 7 bases and J lost 5, with 5 bases in between. The CDR3 covers 11 residues. The CDR3 is CASTRNEKLFF. In nucleotides, the CDR3 is TGTGCCAGCACAAGGAATGAAAAACTGTTTTTT.

This chain joins TRBV27 and TRBJ1-2, with D perhaps matching TRBD1 (5 bases). CDR1 MNHEY and CDR2 SMNVEV come from the germline V gene (reference sequence). The V and J ends lost 3 bases and 6 bases respectively, with 17 bases between them. This CDR3 region has 15 residues. CDR3 region: CASSFLGAIGHGYTF. The CDR3 nucleotides read TGTGCCAGCAGTTTCCTCGGGGCCATAGGACATGGCTACACCTTC.

The chain has TRBV6-5 and TRBJ2-2, with 7 bases that match TRBD2. The CDR3 runs 14 residues. V shed 8 bases and J 5 bases; nucleotides not matched to a gene: 8. Per the germline V gene, CDR1 is MNHEY and CDR2 is SVGAGI. CDR3 sequence reads: CASEDGGTTGELFF. The CDR3 region has the DNA TGTGCCAGCGAGGACGGGGGGACGACCGGGGAGCTGTTTTTT.

The chain has TRBV6-5 and TRBJ2-7, with 7 positions matching TRBD1. CDR1 MNHEY and CDR2 SVGAGI come from the germline V gene. The CDR3 covers 14 residues. Trimming took 6 bases from V and 2 from J; bases not matched to a gene: 7. The DNA of the CDR3 is TGTGCCAGCAGACGGACAGGCAACCCCTACGAGCAGTACTTC. Amino acid sequence: CASRRTGNPYEQYF.

About this clone itself: A read error may account for a junction end that differs from germline. The chain joins TRBV7-7 to TRBJ2-2; D may match TRBD1 or TRBD2 (6 bases each). Germline lookup yields CDR1 SSHAT and CDR2 FNYEAQ (reference sequence). The CDR3 is 15 amino acids. The CDR3 loop is CASSLVPGAGGELFF. The CDR3, as DNA: TGTGCTAGCAGCTTAGTGCCGGGGGCCGGCGGGGAGCTGTTTTTT.

The rearrangement uses TRBV7-8 and TRBJ2-1, with D possibly matching TRBD2 (5 bases). Germline V CDR1 and CDR2: SGHVS, FQNEAQ. CDR3 length: 13 residues. V was clipped by 7 bases and J by 6 bases, with 13 bases between them. This CDR3 is CASTPDLANEQFF. The CDR3 DNA is TGTGCCAGCACCCCAGACCTAGCCAATGAGCAGTTCTTC. The full variable domain, with the rest looked up from reference TRBV7-8 and TRBJ2-1, is GAGVSQSPRYKVAKRGQDVALRCDPISGHVSLFWYQQALGQGPEFLTYFQNEAQLDKSGLPSDRFFAERPEGSVSTLKIQRTQQEDSAVYLCASTPDLANEQFFGPGTRLTVL.

The chain joins TRBV5-5 to TRBJ2-7; D remains ambiguous. The V end lost 0 bases, the J end lost 2 bases, and 9 bases lay between the germline ends. The CDR3 spans 14 residues. Germline V gene sequence: CDR1 SGHKS, CDR2 YYEKEE (reference sequence). In DNA form, the CDR3 reads TGTGCCAGCAGCTTGGAAGGCATAACCTACGAGCAGTACTTC. This sequence encodes CASSLEGITYEQYF.

The chain has TRBV7-2 and TRBJ1-5; D may be TRBD1 (5 bases). Germline CDR1 SGHTA, CDR2 FQGNSA. CDR3 length: 13 residues. Trimming shortened V by 7 bases and J by 4 bases, and 11 bases separated the two germline ends. This CDR3 is CASTEGLNQPQHF. The CDR3 DNA follows: TGTGCCAGCACTGAGGGGCTAAATCAGCCCCAGCATTTT.

V usage is TRBV5-4 and J usage is TRBJ1-5; D uncertain. The CDR3 has 14 amino acids. V lost 0 bases and J lost 7, with 11 bases in between. Germline loops: CDR1 SGHNT, CDR2 YYREEE (reference sequence). The DNA of the CDR3 is TGTGCCAGCAGCTTGGGTTCAAATTCACAGCCCCAGCATTTT. It is translated as CASSLGSNSQPQHF.

The CDR3 DNA follows: TGTGCCAGCAGCCCCGAAACAGGGACTGGAAACACCATATATTTT. It codes for CASSPETGTGNTIYF. The rearrangement uses TRBV6-5 and TRBJ1-3; possible D gene TRBD1, 6 bases. Trimming pared 6 bases from V and 2 bases from J, leaving 14 bases between. The germline gives CDR1 MNHEY, CDR2 SVGAGI. The CDR3 totals 15 residues.

This clone came up once. The chain employs TRBV28 and TRBJ2-7; D may correspond to TRBD1 or TRBD2 (5 bases each). CDR3 size: 16 residues. V was clipped by 5 bases and J by 4 bases, with 21 bases between them. Germline V lookup: CDR1 MDHEN, CDR2 SYDVKM. CDR3 sequence: CASSGIRGARGYEQYF. The CDR3 DNA reads as TGTGCCAGCAGTGGCATTCGAGGGGCCAGAGGTTACGAGCAGTACTTC. The full variable domain, its missing parts supplied by reference TRBV28 and TRBJ2-7, is DVKVTQSSRYLVKRTGEKVFLECVQDMDHENMFWYRQDPGLGLRLIYFSYDVKMKEKGDIPEGYSVSREKKERFSLILESASTNQTSMYLCASSGIRGARGYEQYFGPGTRLTVT.